This TCR beta chain is from a study of shared clonotypes between healthy human individuals. Study details: The cohort had two women and three men, ages 18 to 49.

Trimming cost V 0 bases and J 1 base; bases outside gene matches: 5. Germline V gene sequence: CDR1 SGDLS, CDR2 YYNGEE. The CDR3 extends over 16 amino acids. Assay used: immunoSEQ multiplex PCR; TCRdb lists only in-frame clones, some missing. The table has more than 80,000 clones, roughly two thirds seen once; the top ten hold over 35%. In regard to this clone: Within the sample, other DNA sequences also encode this same CDR3.

The V and J genes are TRBV9 and TRBJ2-7; 9 nucleotides match TRBD2. This TCR came from a man aged 25 to 40 in good health. Sample: memory CD8+ T cells sorted from blood. The subset here: CD45RO+ cells pooled with CCR7-negative TemRA cells. The CDR3 DNA follows: TGTGCCAGCAGCGTAGGGGGACTAGCATCTTCCTACGAGCAGTACTTC. Its protein product is CASSVGGLASSYEQYF.